Sequencing of this T cell receptor beta chain was carried out in a study of blood T cell repertoires in COVID-19. Study context: PBMCs, B-cell-depleted T cells, or T cells were the source of the cDNA or gDNA that made up the material.

In the study's own analysis: Reference gene primer amplification in the assay estimated nucleated cell counts. Here immunoSEQ multiplex PCR was the method, and the copy in TCRdb shows in-frame clones only, minus some. V, J and clone size derive from that table, while D and trimming were established from the DNA sequence. The data hold 300,000 to 400,000 clones, with around 87% observed a single time. Germline V gene lookup returns CDR1 KGHDR and CDR2 SFDVKD. This CDR3 spans 16 amino acids. Germline trimming cut 4 bases from V and 4 bases from J; bases unmatched to any gene: 9. Sequenced sample: peripheral blood. The TCR originated in a woman between 45 and 60 years old with COVID-19, enrolled during active disease. This chain joins TRBV24-1 and TRBJ2-1; 7 bases agree with TRBD2. In DNA form, the CDR3 reads TGTGCCACCAGTGACCGGTCCCCGGGACTATACAATGAGCAGTTCTTC. This encodes CATSDRSPGLYNEQFF.